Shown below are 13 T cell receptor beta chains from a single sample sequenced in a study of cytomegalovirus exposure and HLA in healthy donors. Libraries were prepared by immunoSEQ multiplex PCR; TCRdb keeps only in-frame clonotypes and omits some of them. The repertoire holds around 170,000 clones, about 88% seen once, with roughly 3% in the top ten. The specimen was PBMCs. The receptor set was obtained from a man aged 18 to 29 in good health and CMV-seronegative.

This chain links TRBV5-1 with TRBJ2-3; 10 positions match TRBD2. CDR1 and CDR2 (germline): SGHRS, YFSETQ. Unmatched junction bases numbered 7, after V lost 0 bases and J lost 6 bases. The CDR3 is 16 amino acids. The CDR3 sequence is CASSLGPSGGIDTQYF. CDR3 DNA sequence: TGCGCCAGCAGCTTGGGGCCTAGCGGGGGAATTGATACGCAGTATTTT.

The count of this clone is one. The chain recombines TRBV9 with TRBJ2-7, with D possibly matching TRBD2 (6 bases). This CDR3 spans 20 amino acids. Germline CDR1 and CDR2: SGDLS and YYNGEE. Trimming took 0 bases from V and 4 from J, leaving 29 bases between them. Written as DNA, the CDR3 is TGTGCCAGCAGCGTAGGAGCCGGAATACTCGGGACTCGAGGGGTTTACGAGCAGTACTTC. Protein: CASSVGAGILGTRGVYEQYF.

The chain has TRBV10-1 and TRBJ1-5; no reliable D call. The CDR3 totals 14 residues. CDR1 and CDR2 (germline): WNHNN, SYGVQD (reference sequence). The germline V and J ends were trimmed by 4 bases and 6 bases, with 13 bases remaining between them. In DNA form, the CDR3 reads TGCGCCAGCAGTGGTCAGGAGGGCGGTCAGCCCCAGCATTTT. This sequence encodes CASSGQEGGQPQHF.

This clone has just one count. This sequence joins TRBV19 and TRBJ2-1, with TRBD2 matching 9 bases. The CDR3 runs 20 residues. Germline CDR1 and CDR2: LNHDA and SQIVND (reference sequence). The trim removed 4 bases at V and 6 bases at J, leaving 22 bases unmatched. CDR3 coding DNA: TGTGCCAGTAGTACCTCCCCGACTAGCGGATCCTCCCTATGGGCCAATGAGCAGTTCTTC. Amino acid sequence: CASSTSPTSGSSLWANEQFF.

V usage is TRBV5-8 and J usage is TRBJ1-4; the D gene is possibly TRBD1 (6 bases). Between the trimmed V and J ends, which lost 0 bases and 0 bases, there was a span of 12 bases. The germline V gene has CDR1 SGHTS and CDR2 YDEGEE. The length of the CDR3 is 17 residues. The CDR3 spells CASSLVGRGATNEKLFF. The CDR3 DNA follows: TGTGCCAGCAGCTTGGTCGGCAGGGGCGCAACTAATGAAAAACTGTTTTTT.

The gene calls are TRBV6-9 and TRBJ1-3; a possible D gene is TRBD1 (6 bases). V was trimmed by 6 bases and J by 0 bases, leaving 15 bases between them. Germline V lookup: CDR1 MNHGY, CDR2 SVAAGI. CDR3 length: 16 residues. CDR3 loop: CASSRDIQSSGNTIYF. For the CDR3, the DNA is TGTGCCAGCAGCCGGGACATCCAGAGCTCTGGAAACACCATATATTTT.

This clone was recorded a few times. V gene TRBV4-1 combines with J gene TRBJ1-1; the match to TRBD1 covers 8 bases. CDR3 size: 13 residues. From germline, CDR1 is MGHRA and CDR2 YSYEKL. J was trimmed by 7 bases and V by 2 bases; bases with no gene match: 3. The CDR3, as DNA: TGCGCCAGCAGCCAACAGGACAGGGATGAAGCTTTCTTT. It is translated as CASSQQDRDEAFF.

The DNA for the CDR3 is TGCAGCGTTGACGGGACAGCTAACTATGGCTACACCTTC. This gives the protein CSVDGTANYGYTF. This sequence joins TRBV29-1 and TRBJ1-2; 7 positions match TRBD1. CDR1 SQVTM and CDR2 ANQGSEA come from the germline V gene. The CDR3 consists of 13 residues. Trimming took 3 bases from V and 0 from J; bases not matched to a gene: 1. The entire variable domain, with the rest obtained from reference TRBV29-1 and TRBJ1-2, is as follows: SAVISQKPSRDICQRGTSLTIQCQVDSQVTMMFWYRQQPGQSLTLIATANQGSEATYESGFVIDKFPISRPNLTFSTLTVSNMSPEDSSIYLCSVDGTANYGYTFGSGTRLTVV.

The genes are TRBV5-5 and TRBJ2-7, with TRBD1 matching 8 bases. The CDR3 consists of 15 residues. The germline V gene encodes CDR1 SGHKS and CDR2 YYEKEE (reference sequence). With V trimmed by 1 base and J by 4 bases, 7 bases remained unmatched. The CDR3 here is CASSLTAGGWYEQYV. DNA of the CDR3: TGTGCCAGCAGCTTGACGGCAGGGGGCTGGTACGAGCAGTACGTC.

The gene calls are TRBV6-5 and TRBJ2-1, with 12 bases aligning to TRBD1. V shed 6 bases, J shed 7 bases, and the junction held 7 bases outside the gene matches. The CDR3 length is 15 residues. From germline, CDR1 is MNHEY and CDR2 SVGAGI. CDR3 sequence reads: CASRRGTGGFNEQFF. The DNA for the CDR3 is TGTGCCAGCAGGCGCGGGACAGGGGGCTTTAATGAGCAGTTCTTC.

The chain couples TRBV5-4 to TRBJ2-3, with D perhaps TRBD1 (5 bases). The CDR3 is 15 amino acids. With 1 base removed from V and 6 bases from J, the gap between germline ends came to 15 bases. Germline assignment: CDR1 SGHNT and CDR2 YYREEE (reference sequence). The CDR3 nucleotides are TGTGCCAGCAGCTTGAACTCCGTCCCAGGGGATACGCAGTATTTT. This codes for CASSLNSVPGDTQYF.

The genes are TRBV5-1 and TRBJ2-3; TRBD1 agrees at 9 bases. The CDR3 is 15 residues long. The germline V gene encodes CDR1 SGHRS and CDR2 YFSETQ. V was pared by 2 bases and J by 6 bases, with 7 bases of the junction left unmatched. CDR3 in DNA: TGCGCCAGCAGCTTAAACAGGGGGCAAGGTGATACGCAGTATTTT. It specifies CASSLNRGQGDTQYF.

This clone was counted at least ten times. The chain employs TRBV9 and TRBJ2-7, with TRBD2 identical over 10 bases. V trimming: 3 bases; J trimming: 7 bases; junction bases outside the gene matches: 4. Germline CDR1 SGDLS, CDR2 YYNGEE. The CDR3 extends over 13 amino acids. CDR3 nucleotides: TGTGCCAGCAGCGGGTCACTAGCGGGGGAGCAGTACTTC. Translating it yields CASSGSLAGEQYF.